The source of this T cell receptor beta chain is a study of blood T cell repertoires in COVID-19. Whole-study context: Acute and convalescent COVID-19 samples came from the United States, Italy and Spain.

The data were produced by immunoSEQ multiplex PCR, yet TCRdb's version contains in-frame clones alone and is incomplete. The data show 440,000 or so clones, with around 91% seen just once and 1.5% to 1.9% held by the top ten. In this sample, this clone turned up once. V lost 3 bases and J lost 0, with 14 bases in between. Germline V gene sequence: CDR1 MDHEN, CDR2 SYDVKM. The CDR3 has 16 residues. The TCR comes from a middle-aged woman with COVID-19, enrolled during active disease. Sequencing was done on a sample of peripheral blood. The chain employs TRBV28 and TRBJ1-1; D possibly corresponds to TRBD1 (6 bases). The CDR3, as DNA: TGTGCCAGCAGTTTGGGGGGGGCCCGCATGAACACTGAAGCTTTCTTT. This gives the protein CASSLGGARMNTEAFF.